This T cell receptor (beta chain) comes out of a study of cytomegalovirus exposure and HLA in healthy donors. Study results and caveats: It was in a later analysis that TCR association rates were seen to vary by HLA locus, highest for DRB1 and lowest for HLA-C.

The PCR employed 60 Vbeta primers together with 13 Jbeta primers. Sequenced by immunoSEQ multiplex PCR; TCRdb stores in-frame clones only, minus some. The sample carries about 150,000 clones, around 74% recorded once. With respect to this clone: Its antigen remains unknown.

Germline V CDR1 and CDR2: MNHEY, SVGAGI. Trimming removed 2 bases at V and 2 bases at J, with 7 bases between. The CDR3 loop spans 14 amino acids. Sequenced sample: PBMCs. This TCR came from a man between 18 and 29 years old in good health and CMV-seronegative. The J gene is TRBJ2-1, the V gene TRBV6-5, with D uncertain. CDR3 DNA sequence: TGTGCCAGCAGTTACGGGCAGGCCTACAATGAGCAGTTCTTC. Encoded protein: CASSYGQAYNEQFF.